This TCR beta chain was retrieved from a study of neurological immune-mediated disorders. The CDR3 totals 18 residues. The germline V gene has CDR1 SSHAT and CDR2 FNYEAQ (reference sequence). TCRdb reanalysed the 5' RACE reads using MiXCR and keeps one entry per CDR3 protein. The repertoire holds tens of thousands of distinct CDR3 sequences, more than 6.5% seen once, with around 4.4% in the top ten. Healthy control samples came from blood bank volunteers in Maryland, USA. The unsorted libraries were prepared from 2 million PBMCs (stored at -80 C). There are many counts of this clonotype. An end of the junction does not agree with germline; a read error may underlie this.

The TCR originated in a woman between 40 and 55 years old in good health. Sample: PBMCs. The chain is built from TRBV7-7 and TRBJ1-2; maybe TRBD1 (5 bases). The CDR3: CASSLVPGRRGGFYGYTF. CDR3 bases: TGTGCTAGCAGCTTAGTTCCGGGACGAAGAGGAGGGTTCTATGGCTACACCTTC.